This TCR beta chain comes out of a study of cytomegalovirus exposure and HLA in healthy donors (dated by TCRdb to between 2016 and 2019). Broadly, across the study: A later analysis indicated that the 120 validation repertoires were generated on the platform also employed for the roughly 720 repertoires of the first cohort. The study aimed to test whether cataloging public T cell receptors could reveal signatures of past pathogen exposure. The study combined high-throughput TCR immunosequencing, statistical association of individual TCRs with disease status, and machine learning to predict cytomegalovirus infection status. Besides the first cohort of 666 subjects, a separate validation cohort made up of roughly 120 different subjects was used. Results the study describes overall, beyond this receptor: All 120 or so repertoires were used to score co-occurrence in the validation cohort in a later analysis, because that analysis had no HLA typing for the cohort. The authors suggested that the approach could potentially be generalized to other disease states and immunological phenotypes. A later analysis found that TCRs clustered in the first cohort also tended to co-occur in the approximately 120 validation repertoires, with 94% of cluster scores above 0. In both the original and validation cohorts, the classifier was reported to diagnose cytomegalovirus status with high specificity and sensitivity. The study gave a list of 150 to 200 TCR beta chains associated with cytomegalovirus. In vitro tests confirmed that a few of the cytomegalovirus-associated TCR beta chains recognize cytomegalovirus antigens. Across donors, most TCR sequences were observed very rarely, whereas some public TCRs were present in many individuals.

The donors were included in the validation cohort of approximately 130 subjects, a group kept apart from the roughly 690-subject first cohort. To note about this clone: Its antigen target is currently unknown. Nothing much larger sits one base from this clone, and base qualities are not available.

Receptors were amplified or captured by the immunoSEQ multiplex PCR assay. Concerning the study's data processing: A statistical classification framework was developed to diagnose cytomegalovirus status using the catalog of TCR beta chain sequences. Drawn from immuneACCESS, this table holds only the in-frame rearrangements with V and J called that TCRdb kept. Clones are partly lost; checked studies trace under half to an unresolved V gene and leave the rest unexplained. V and J calls and clone size are given by that table; D and trimming were obtained from the DNA. This sample is represented by about 130,000 clones; around 80% of them were singletons. The ten largest clones capture roughly 27% of the sample. The TCR sequence derives from a man aged 30-40 years in good health and CMV-seropositive. The sequenced sample was PBMCs.

The CDR3 has the sequence CASSARQGAGYNEQFF. The DNA is as follows: TGTGCCAGCAGCGCAAGACAGGGGGCGGGCTACAATGAGCAGTTCTTC. The chain was built from TRBV7-3 and TRBJ2-1; 10 middle bases align to TRBD1. The germline V gene gives CDR1 as SGHTA and CDR2 as FQGTGA. The CDR3 measures 16 amino acids from cysteine to phenylalanine. The retained sequence is limited to the CDR3, 48 bases, with the frame set at the first base. V and J are trimmed by 5 bases and 3 bases, and the gene matches miss 7 bases of the junction. Where the CDR3 stops, the reference TRBV7-3 and TRBJ2-1 genes take over; the full variable domain is GAGVSQTPSNKVTEKGKYVELRCDPISGHTALYWYRQSLGQGPEFLIYFQGTGAADDSGLPNDRFFAVRPEGSVSTLKIQRTERGDSAVYLCASSARQGAGYNEQFFGPGTRLTVL.